The sample holds a few counts of the clone carrying this T cell receptor (beta chain). These data originate in a study of CD8 T cells in Susac syndrome. An amount of RNA that ranged from roughly 0.5 to 1 ug was reverse transcribed with random hexamers. The CDR3 of TCR beta was amplified by immunoSEQ multiplex PCR across 54 Vbeta and 13 Jbeta. TCRdb passed the immunoSEQ multiplex PCR reads through MiXCR, listing each CDR3 protein once. The sample holds about 200,000 distinct CDR3 sequences, roughly 94% seen once. There are 14 residues in the CDR3. V was cut by 9 bases and J by 0 bases, with 13 bases left in between. Germline values: CDR1 SGHTA, CDR2 FQGTGA.

The chain is built from TRBV7-3 and TRBJ2-3; the D gene is possibly TRBD1 (5 bases). The sequenced sample was CD4+ T cells from PBMCs. This clonotype originated in a human donor in good health. CDR3 region: CASSLGASTDTQYF. CDR3 bases: TGTGCCAGTTCCCTAGGGGCCAGCACAGATACGCAGTATTTT.